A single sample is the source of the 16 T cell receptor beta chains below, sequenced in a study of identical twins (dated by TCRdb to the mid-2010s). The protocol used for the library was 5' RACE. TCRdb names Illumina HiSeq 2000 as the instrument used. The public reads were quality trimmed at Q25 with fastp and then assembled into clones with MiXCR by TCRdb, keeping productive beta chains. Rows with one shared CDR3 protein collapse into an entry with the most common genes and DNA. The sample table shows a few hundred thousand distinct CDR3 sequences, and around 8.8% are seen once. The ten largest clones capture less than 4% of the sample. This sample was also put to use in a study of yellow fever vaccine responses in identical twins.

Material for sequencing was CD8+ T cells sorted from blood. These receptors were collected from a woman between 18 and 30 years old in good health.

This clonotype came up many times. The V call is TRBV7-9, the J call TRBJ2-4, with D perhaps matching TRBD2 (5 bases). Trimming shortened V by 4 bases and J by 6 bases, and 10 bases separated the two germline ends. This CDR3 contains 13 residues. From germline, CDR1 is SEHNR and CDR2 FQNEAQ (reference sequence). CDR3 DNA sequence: TGTGCCAGCAGCTACGGACTGTCAAACATTCAGTACTTC. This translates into CASSYGLSNIQYF.

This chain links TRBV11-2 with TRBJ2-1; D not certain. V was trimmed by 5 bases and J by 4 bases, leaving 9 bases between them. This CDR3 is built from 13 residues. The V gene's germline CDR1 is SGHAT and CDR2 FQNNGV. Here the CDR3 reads CASSRESYNEQFF. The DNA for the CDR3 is TGTGCCAGCAGCCGAGAGTCGTACAATGAGCAGTTCTTC.

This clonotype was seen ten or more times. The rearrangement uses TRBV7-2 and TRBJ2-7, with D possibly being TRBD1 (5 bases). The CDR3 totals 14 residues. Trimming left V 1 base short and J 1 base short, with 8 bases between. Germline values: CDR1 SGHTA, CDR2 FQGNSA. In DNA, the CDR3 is TGTGCCAGCAGCTTAGGTGGGGCTTCCTACGAGCAGTACTTC. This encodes CASSLGGASYEQYF.

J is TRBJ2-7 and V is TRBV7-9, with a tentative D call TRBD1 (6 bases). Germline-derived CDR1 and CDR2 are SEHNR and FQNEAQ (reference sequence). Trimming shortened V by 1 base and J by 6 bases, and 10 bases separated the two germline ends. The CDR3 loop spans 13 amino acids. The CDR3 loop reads CASSLEQGLEQYF. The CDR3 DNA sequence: TGTGCCAGCAGCTTAGAACAGGGTCTCGAGCAGTACTTC.

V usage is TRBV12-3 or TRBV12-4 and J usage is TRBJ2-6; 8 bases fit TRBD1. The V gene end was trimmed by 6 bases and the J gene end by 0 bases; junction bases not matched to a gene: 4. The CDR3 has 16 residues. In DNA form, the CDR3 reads TGTGCCAGCAGCGGACAGGGTGTCTCTGGGGCCAACGTCCTGACTTTC. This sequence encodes CASSGQGVSGANVLTF.

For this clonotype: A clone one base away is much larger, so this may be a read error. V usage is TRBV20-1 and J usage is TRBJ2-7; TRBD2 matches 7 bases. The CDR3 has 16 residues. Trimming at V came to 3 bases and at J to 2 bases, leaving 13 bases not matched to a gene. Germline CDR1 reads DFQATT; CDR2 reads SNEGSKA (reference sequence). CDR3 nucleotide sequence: TGCAGTGCTAGTGGAATGGGCGGGAGTTCACCCTACGAGCAGTACTTC. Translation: CSASGMGGSSPYEQYF.

CDR3 region: CASSLPGAAYEQYF. For the CDR3, the DNA is TGTGCCAGCAGCTTACCAGGGGCGGCATACGAGCAGTACTTC. The V and J genes are TRBV7-9 and TRBJ2-7, with a possible D match to TRBD1 (6 bases). V lost 2 bases, J lost 4 bases, and 12 bases lay in between. The CDR3 extends over 14 amino acids. Germline CDR1 is SEHNR and CDR2 is FQNEAQ (reference sequence).

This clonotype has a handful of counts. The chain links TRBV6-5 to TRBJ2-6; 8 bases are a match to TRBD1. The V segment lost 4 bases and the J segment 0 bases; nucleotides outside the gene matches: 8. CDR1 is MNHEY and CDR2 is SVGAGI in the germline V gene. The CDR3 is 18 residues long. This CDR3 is CASSLSRTGTSGANVLTF. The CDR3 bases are TGTGCCAGCAGTTTAAGCCGGACAGGGACCTCTGGGGCCAACGTCCTGACTTTC.

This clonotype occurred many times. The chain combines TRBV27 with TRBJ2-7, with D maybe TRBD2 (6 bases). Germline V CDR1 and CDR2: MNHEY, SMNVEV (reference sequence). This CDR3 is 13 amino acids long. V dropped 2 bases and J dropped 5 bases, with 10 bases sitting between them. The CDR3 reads CASSLIGLNEQYF. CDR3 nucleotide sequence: TGTGCCAGCAGTTTAATCGGACTAAACGAGCAGTACTTC.

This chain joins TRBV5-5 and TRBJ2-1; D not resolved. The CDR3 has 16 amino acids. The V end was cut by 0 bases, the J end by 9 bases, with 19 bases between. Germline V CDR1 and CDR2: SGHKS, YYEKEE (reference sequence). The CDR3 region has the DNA TGTGCCAGCAGCTTGGTTCGGCCCCCCGTGCTTCGTGAGCAGTTCTTC. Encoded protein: CASSLVRPPVLREQFF.

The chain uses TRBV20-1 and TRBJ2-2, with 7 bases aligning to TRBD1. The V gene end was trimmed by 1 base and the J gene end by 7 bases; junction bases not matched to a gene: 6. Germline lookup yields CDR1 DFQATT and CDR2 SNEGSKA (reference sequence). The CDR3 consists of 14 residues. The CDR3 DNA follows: TGCAGTGCTAGAGCCGGGACAGAGCGCGGGGAGCTGTTTTTT. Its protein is CSARAGTERGELFF.

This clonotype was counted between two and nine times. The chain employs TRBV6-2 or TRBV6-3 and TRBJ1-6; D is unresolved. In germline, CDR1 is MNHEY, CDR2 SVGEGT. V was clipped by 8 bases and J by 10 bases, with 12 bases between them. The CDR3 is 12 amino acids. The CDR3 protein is CASGPFGSPLHF. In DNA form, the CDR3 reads TGTGCCAGCGGGCCCTTTGGGTCACCCCTCCACTTT.

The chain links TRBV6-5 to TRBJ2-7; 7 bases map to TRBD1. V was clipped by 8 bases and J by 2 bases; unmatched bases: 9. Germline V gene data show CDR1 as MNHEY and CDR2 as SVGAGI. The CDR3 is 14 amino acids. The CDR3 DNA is TGTGCCAGCCGGGTACGGGACAGTCCCTACGAGCAGTACTTC. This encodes CASRVRDSPYEQYF.

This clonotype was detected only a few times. The CDR3 DNA reads as TGTGCCAGCAGTGACAACCCCTACGAGCAGTACTTC. Amino acid sequence: CASSDNPYEQYF. The chain combines TRBV25-1 with TRBJ2-7; the D is unclear. In germline, CDR1 is MGHDK, CDR2 SYGVNS. Between the trimmed V and J ends, which lost 3 bases and 2 bases, there was a span of 5 bases. CDR3 length equals 12 residues.

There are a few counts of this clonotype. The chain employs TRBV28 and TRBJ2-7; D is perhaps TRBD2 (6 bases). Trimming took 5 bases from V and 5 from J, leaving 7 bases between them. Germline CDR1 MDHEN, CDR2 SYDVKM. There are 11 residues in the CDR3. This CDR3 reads CASSGGNEQYF. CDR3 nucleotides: TGTGCCAGCAGTGGAGGGAACGAGCAGTACTTC.

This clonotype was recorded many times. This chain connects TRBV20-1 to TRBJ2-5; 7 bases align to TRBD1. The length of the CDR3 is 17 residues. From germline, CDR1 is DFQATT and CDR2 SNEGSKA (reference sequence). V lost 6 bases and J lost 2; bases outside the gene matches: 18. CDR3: CSAPPLPDRAQQETQYF. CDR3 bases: TGCAGTGCCCCCCCCCTCCCAGACAGGGCACAACAAGAGACCCAGTACTTC.